The next 29 T cell receptor beta chains were all read from a single sample in a study of T cells in narcolepsy. Clones were read by immunoSEQ multiplex PCR, and TCRdb kept only the in-frame ones, dropping some. The data hold about 15,000 clones, with about 85% observed a single time. Sequenced input: memory (CD45RA-) CD4+ T cells from blood. Receptors were obtained from a human donor in good health.

The chain employs TRBV12-5 and TRBJ2-3; D is uncertain. Germline values: CDR1 LGHNT, CDR2 FRNRAP. Trimming stripped 1 base from V and 2 bases from J, with 10 bases between. The CDR3 sequence is 15 residues long. For the CDR3, the DNA is TGTGCTAGTGGTTTGGGTCAGATTATCACAGATACGCAGTATTTT. Its protein product is CASGLGQIITDTQYF.

The chain links TRBV10-2 to TRBJ2-7, with unresolved D. Germline V gene lookup returns CDR1 WSHSY and CDR2 SAAADI. CDR3 length: 14 residues. Trimming shortened V by 7 bases and J by 2 bases, and 15 bases separated the two germline ends. The CDR3 sequence: CASKQAPMAYEQYF. The CDR3 DNA reads as TGCGCCAGCAAGCAGGCCCCAATGGCCTACGAGCAGTACTTC.

This chain links TRBV19 with TRBJ1-5; D is unresolved. V lost 7 bases to trimming and J lost 2 bases, with 9 bases between them. Per germline, CDR1 LNHDA and CDR2 SQIVND (reference sequence). The CDR3 totals 13 residues. CDR3 sequence: CASTGWGNQPQHF. The CDR3 DNA reads as TGTGCCAGTACGGGTTGGGGCAATCAGCCCCAGCATTTT.

The chain employs TRBV18 and TRBJ2-1; 8 bases align to TRBD2. The J segment lost 5 bases and the V segment lost 4 bases, leaving 13 bases of the junction unmatched. The V gene's germline CDR1 is KGHSH and CDR2 LQKENI. This CDR3 has 17 residues. The CDR3 DNA is TGTGCCAGCTCACTTAGTAAAACTAGCGGCCTCGACAATGAGCAGTTCTTC. This sequence encodes CASSLSKTSGLDNEQFF.

CDR3 sequence: CASSPSTAYNEQFF. CDR3 coding DNA: TGCGCCAGCAGCCCGTCGACGGCGTACAATGAGCAGTTCTTC. The chain joins TRBV4-3 to TRBJ2-1; D gene ambiguous. Trimming pared 4 bases from V and 4 bases from J, leaving 11 bases between. The germline CDR1 and CDR2 sequences are LGHNA and YSLEER. The CDR3 covers 14 residues.

The rearrangement links TRBV30 to TRBJ1-6, with D hard to call. CDR1 and CDR2 (germline): GTSNPN, SVGIG (reference sequence). With 4 bases removed from V and 8 bases from J, the gap between germline ends came to 12 bases. The CDR3 has 13 residues. The CDR3 loop is CAWTLDFHSPLHF. The CDR3 DNA is TGTGCCTGGACCCTGGACTTCCATTCACCCCTCCACTTT.

V is TRBV6-1 and J is TRBJ1-3; possibly TRBD1 for D (6 bases). The V gene's germline CDR1 is MNHNS and CDR2 SASEGT. V was cut by 6 bases and J by 1 base, with 13 bases left in between. The CDR3 is 15 amino acids. CDR3 nucleotide sequence: TGTGCCAGCAGCCTGGACAGTACGTCTGGAAACACCATATATTTT. It encodes CASSLDSTSGNTIYF.

This chain connects TRBV19 to TRBJ2-5; D unresolved. Trimming stripped 6 bases from V and 0 bases from J, with 8 bases between. This CDR3 contains 13 residues. The germline V gene encodes CDR1 LNHDA and CDR2 SQIVND (reference sequence). The CDR3 bases are TGTGCCAGTAGAGGACGGTACCAAGAGACCCAGTACTTC. Its protein product is CASRGRYQETQYF.

The chain couples TRBV12-5 to TRBJ1-1; D perhaps matches TRBD1 (6 bases). Per germline, CDR1 LGHNT and CDR2 FRNRAP. This CDR3 has 14 residues. Between the trimmed V and J ends, which lost 0 bases and 6 bases, there was a span of 11 bases. The CDR3 spells CASGLVAGAPEAFF. For the CDR3, the DNA is TGTGCTAGTGGTTTGGTAGCAGGGGCCCCTGAAGCTTTCTTT.

This clone has only one observation. The chain joins TRBV9 to TRBJ2-3; 8 bases align to TRBD1. With 4 bases clipped from V and 4 bases from J, the junction kept 8 bases outside the gene matches. The CDR3 extends over 15 amino acids. Per the germline V gene, CDR1 is SGDLS and CDR2 is YYNGEE. The CDR3 DNA reads TGTGCCAGCAGCCCCCGAGACAGGGGTTCAGATACGCAGTATTTT. Translating gives CASSPRDRGSDTQYF.

The genes are TRBV6-5 and TRBJ2-1; D assignment may be TRBD1 or TRBD2 (5 bases each). The CDR3 has 12 residues. Looked up from germline, CDR1 is MNHEY and CDR2 is SVGAGI. Trimming took off 5 bases at V and 6 bases at J, with 8 bases between the two ends. The CDR3 nucleotides read TGTGCCAGCAGTACTAGGGGCAATGAGCAGTTCTTC. It is translated as CASSTRGNEQFF.

V usage is TRBV2 and J usage is TRBJ2-7, with 12 bases fitting TRBD1. Germline V gene lookup returns CDR1 SNHLY and CDR2 FYNNEI. The V and J ends lost 5 bases and 3 bases, in that order; junction bases with no gene match: 8. The CDR3 is made up of 16 amino acids. The CDR3 protein is CASSYAGTGGGYEQYF. CDR3 nucleotide sequence: TGTGCCAGCAGTTACGCCGGGACAGGGGGCGGCTACGAGCAGTACTTC.

This rearrangement joins TRBV6-1 to TRBJ2-7, with D perhaps being TRBD1 or TRBD2 (6 bases each). The germline V gene encodes CDR1 MNHNS and CDR2 SASEGT. With 8 bases removed from V and 3 bases from J, the gap between germline ends came to 11 bases. There are 12 residues in the CDR3. The CDR3 reads CASGRGLYEQYF. Written as DNA, the CDR3 is TGTGCCAGCGGTCGGGGGCTCTACGAGCAGTACTTC.

The chain joins TRBV6-5 to TRBJ1-1; TRBD1 is a possible D gene (5 bases). Per germline, CDR1 MNHEY and CDR2 SVGAGI. The CDR3 has 12 amino acids. V was shortened by 5 bases and J by 8 bases, with 12 bases between the two germline ends. The CDR3 is CASSEAGGEAFF. Written as DNA, the CDR3 is TGTGCCAGCAGTGAAGCCGGGGGGGAAGCTTTCTTT.

V and J are TRBV27 and TRBJ2-7; 7 bases agree with TRBD1. The CDR3 length is 15 residues. V shed 3 bases, J shed 2 bases, and the junction held 7 bases outside the gene matches. Germline lookup yields CDR1 MNHEY and CDR2 SMNVEV (reference sequence). CDR3: CASSFWTGYPYEQYF. DNA for the CDR3: TGTGCCAGCAGTTTCTGGACAGGATATCCCTACGAGCAGTACTTC.

This chain uses TRBV11-3 with TRBJ2-1, with D possibly TRBD2 on 5 matching bases. Trimming cost V 1 base and J 7 bases, with 14 bases left between them. Germline CDR1 is SGHNT and CDR2 is YENEEA. The CDR3 length is 15 residues. The CDR3 coding sequence is TGTGCCAGCAGCTTAGGTATTCCACGGGGAAATGAGCAGTTCTTC. Protein product: CASSLGIPRGNEQFF.

The chain has TRBV9 and TRBJ2-1; D is unresolved. V lost 3 bases to trimming and J lost 1 base, with 5 bases between them. The CDR3 length is 13 residues. Germline values: CDR1 SGDLS, CDR2 YYNGEE. The CDR3 nucleotides read TGTGCCAGCAGCGCGAGATCCTACAATGAGCAGTTCTTC. It translates to CASSARSYNEQFF.

The V gene is TRBV14, the J gene TRBJ2-1; D unclear. Deletions cut 4 bases from V and 10 bases from J, with 14 bases between. This CDR3 spans 13 amino acids. Germline assignment: CDR1 SGHDN and CDR2 FVKESK. CDR3 nucleotides: TGTGCCAGCAGCCGGGTTCGACTGTCAGAGCAGTTCTTC. Protein: CASSRVRLSEQFF.

The genes are TRBV6-5 and TRBJ1-1; perhaps TRBD1 as D (5 bases). The germline gives CDR1 MNHEY, CDR2 SVGAGI. This CDR3 has 13 residues. Trimming left V 7 bases short and J 5 bases short, with 14 bases between. Written as DNA, the CDR3 is TGTGCCAGCAATCTAATTCGGGGGACTGAAGCTTTCTTT. It yields the protein CASNLIRGTEAFF.

This chain links TRBV7-2 with TRBJ2-1; no clear D gene. V shed 5 bases and J shed 8 bases, with 10 bases lying between them. This CDR3 is 12 amino acids long. Germline V lookup: CDR1 SGHTA, CDR2 FQGNSA. CDR3 coding DNA: TGTGCCAGCAGCCTCCAATACGATGAGCAGTTCTTC. Its protein product is CASSLQYDEQFF. Full variable domain (remainder filled in from reference TRBV7-2 and TRBJ2-1): GAGVSQSPSNKVTEKGKDVELRCDPISGHTALYWYRQSLGQGLEFLIYFQGNSAPDKSGLPSDRFSAERTGGSVSTLTIQRTQQEDSAVYLCASSLQYDEQFFGPGTRLTVL.

V gene TRBV9 combines with J gene TRBJ1-3, with D perhaps TRBD1 (6 bases). CDR3 length: 18 amino acids. Trimming took 0 bases from V and 1 from J, leaving 17 bases between them. Germline V gives CDR1 SGDLS, CDR2 YYNGEE. In DNA, the CDR3 is TGTGCCAGCAGCGTAGACCCTCCGGGGGGCCCATCTGGAAACACCATATATTTT. Amino acids: CASSVDPPGGPSGNTIYF.

For the CDR3, the DNA is TGTGCCAGCAGTTTAGAGAGAGCCTATGGCTACACCTTC. It codes for CASSLERAYGYTF. The chain uses TRBV28 and TRBJ1-2, with unresolved D. Germline lookup yields CDR1 MDHEN and CDR2 SYDVKM. The CDR3 is made up of 13 amino acids. With 2 bases removed from V and 4 bases from J, the gap between germline ends came to 8 bases.

J is TRBJ2-1 and V is TRBV7-2; 15 positions agree with TRBD2. This CDR3 has 15 residues. Germline V lookup: CDR1 SGHTA, CDR2 FQGNSA. V shed 3 bases and J 7 bases; nucleotides not matched to a gene: 1. The CDR3 region is CASSFGLAGGNEQFF. The DNA for the CDR3 is TGTGCCAGCAGCTTTGGACTAGCGGGAGGGAATGAGCAGTTCTTC.

Regarding this clone: A junction boundary mismatches the germline segment, possibly from a read error. This sample also contains other DNA sequences that code for the same CDR3. In DNA form, the CDR3 reads TGTGCCAGCAGCTTAGGGGGGACTAGCGGGCCCTACGAGCAGTACTTT. Translated, it gives CASSLGGTSGPYEQYF. This chain uses TRBV7-9 with TRBJ2-7; TRBD2 aligns across 12 bases. The CDR3 is 16 residues long. Per germline, CDR1 SEHNR and CDR2 FQNEAQ (reference sequence).

The rearrangement links TRBV5-1 to TRBJ2-3, with 9 positions matching TRBD2. Germline V gene data show CDR1 as SGHRS and CDR2 as YFSETQ. The CDR3 runs 15 residues. The J segment lost 3 bases and the V segment lost 3 bases, leaving 5 bases of the junction unmatched. This chain's CDR3 is CASSWVAGETDTQYF. In DNA, the CDR3 is TGCGCCAGCAGCTGGGTAGCGGGAGAAACAGATACGCAGTATTTT.

About this clone: This CDR3 is missing its conserved last phenylalanine or tryptophan, likely due to a read error. V and J are TRBV7-9 and TRBJ2-2, with D possibly matching TRBD1 (6 bases). The CDR3 is made up of 16 amino acids. Trimming pared 4 bases from V and 3 bases from J, leaving 15 bases between. Germline loops: CDR1 SEHNR, CDR2 FQNEAQ (reference sequence). The CDR3: CASSSQLRGYTGELFS. In DNA, the CDR3 is TGTGCCAGCAGCTCACAGCTCAGGGGCTACACCGGGGAGCTGTTTTCT.

The chain recombines TRBV2 with TRBJ2-1; D gene unclear. The V and J ends lost 4 bases and 6 bases respectively, with 13 bases between them. CDR3 length: 14 amino acids. CDR1 and CDR2 (germline): SNHLY, FYNNEI. CDR3 residues: CASSASQTFNEQFF. The CDR3 DNA reads TGTGCCAGCAGTGCCTCACAGACCTTCAATGAGCAGTTCTTC. The full variable domain, its missing parts supplied by reference TRBV2 and TRBJ2-1, is EPEVTQTPSHQVTQMGQEVILRCVPISNHLYFYWYRQILGQKVEFLVSFYNNEISEKSEIFDDQFSVERPDGSNFTLKIRSTKLEDSAMYFCASSASQTFNEQFFGPGTRLTVL.

V and J are TRBV7-2 and TRBJ2-3; no definite D call. The ends were cut back, 8 bases at V and 2 bases at J, with 5 bases in the middle. The CDR3 totals 11 residues. Germline V CDR1 and CDR2: SGHTA, FQGNSA. DNA of the CDR3: TGTGCCAGCGTTACCACAGATACGCAGTATTTT. This codes for CASVTTDTQYF.

This clone was recorded a few times. J is TRBJ1-6 and V is TRBV19, with 7 bases identical to TRBD1. Germline loops: CDR1 LNHDA, CDR2 SQIVND (reference sequence). The CDR3 spans 14 residues. V dropped 5 bases and J dropped 8; count of bases not matched to a gene: 6. This CDR3 reads CASSLGQYDSPLHF. The CDR3 region has the DNA TGTGCCAGTAGTCTGGGACAGTACGATTCACCCCTCCACTTT. The complete variable domain, with remaining parts taken from reference TRBV19 and TRBJ1-6, reads DGGITQSPKYLFRKEGQNVTLSCEQNLNHDAMYWYRQDPGQGLRLIYYSQIVNDFQKGDIAEGYSVSREKKESFPLTVTSAQKNPTAFYLCASSLGQYDSPLHFGNGTRLTVT.